The clone carrying this T cell receptor beta chain has ten or more counts. Its antigen is not identified. Germline CDR1 reads SEHNR; CDR2 reads FQNEAQ (reference sequence). V trimming: 3 bases; J trimming: 2 bases; junction bases outside the gene matches: 6. This CDR3 has 18 residues. The data stem from a study of blood T cells in healthy people across ages. Findings and limits, study-wide: Researchers report that TCR beta diversity correlated strongly with naive T cell percentage.

Sample-barcoded 5' priming and a J-beta primer mix drove a second PCR of roughly 6 to 12 cycles. Using its own MiXCR run on the 5' RACE reads, TCRdb lists one record per CDR3 protein. The sample carries 870,000 or so distinct CDR3 sequences, roughly 26% recorded once. No fewer than 6 micrograms of total RNA were isolated from every sample. The sample comprised blood. The rearrangement joins TRBV7-9 to TRBJ2-6; 11 nucleotides match TRBD1. This receptor was taken from a woman of 80 years or more in good health. CDR3 DNA sequence: TGTGCCAGCAGCTTCGGGGACAGGGGGGGGCCTGGGGCCAACGTCCTGACTTTC. The encoded protein is CASSFGDRGGPGANVLTF.